The clone carrying this TCR beta chain has a single count. In germline, CDR1 is SGHRS, CDR2 YFSETQ. The CDR3 loop spans 15 amino acids. V gave up 3 bases and J gave up 2 bases, with 11 bases separating them. The source of the sample is a study of T-cell reconstitution after alpha-beta-depleted transplantation in children. Preparing the TCRbeta library involved the use of unique molecular identifiers. TCRdb called the PCR reads again in MiXCR, with one record for every CDR3 protein. The data show 500,000 to 600,000 distinct CDR3 sequences, with roughly 30% seen just once and under 45% held by the top ten.

The source is a boy in the first two years of life with Wiskott-Aldrich syndrome, due to receive a stem cell transplant. The sequencing used PBMCs, collected before TCRalphabeta/CD19-depleted stem cell transplant. The rearrangement joins TRBV5-1 to TRBJ2-2; D is possibly TRBD1 or TRBD2 (5 bases each). The chain's CDR3 is CASSWGSGNTGELFF. The DNA of the CDR3 is TGCGCCAGCAGCTGGGGGAGCGGTAACACCGGGGAGCTGTTTTTT.